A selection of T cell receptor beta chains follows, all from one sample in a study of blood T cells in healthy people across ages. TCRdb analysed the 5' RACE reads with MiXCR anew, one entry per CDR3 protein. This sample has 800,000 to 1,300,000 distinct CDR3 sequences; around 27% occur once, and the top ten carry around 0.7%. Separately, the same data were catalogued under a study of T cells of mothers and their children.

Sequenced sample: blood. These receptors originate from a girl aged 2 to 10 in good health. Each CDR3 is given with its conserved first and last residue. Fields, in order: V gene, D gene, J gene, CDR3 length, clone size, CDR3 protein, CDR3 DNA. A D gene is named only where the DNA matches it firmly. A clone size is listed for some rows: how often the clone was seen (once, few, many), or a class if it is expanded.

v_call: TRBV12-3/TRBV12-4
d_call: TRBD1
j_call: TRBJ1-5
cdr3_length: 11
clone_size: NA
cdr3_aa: CASSRQGVQHF
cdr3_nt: TGTGCCAGCAGTAGACAGGGGGTCCAGCATTTT

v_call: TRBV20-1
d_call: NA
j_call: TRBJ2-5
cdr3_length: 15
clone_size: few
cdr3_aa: CSARENRGPLETQYF
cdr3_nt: TGCAGTGCTAGAGAAAACCGGGGGCCGTTGGAGACCCAGTACTTC

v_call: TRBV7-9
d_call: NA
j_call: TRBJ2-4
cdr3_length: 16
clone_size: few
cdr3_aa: CASSPGTALAKNIQYF
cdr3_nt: TGTGCCAGCAGCCCGGGGACCGCCCTAGCCAAAAACATTCAGTACTTC

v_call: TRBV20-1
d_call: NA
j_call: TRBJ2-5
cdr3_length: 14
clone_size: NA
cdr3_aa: CSASSFLDRETQYF
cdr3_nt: TGCAGTGCTAGTAGTTTCTTGGACCGGGAGACCCAGTACTTC

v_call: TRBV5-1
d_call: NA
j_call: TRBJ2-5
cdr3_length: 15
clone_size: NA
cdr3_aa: CASSLISGLQETQYF
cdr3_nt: TGCGCCAGCAGCTTGATTTCGGGTCTACAAGAGACCCAGTACTTC

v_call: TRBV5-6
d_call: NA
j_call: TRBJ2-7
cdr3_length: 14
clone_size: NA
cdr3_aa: CASSLGDSVYEQYF
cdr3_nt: TGTGCCAGCAGCTTGGGAGACAGCGTCTACGAGCAGTACTTC

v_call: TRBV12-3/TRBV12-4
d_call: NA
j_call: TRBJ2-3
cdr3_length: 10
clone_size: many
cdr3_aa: CASSTDTQYF
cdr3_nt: TGTGCCAGCAGCACAGATACGCAGTATTTT

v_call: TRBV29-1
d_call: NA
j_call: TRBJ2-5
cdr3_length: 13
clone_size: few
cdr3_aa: CSAETGRGETQYF
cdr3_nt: TGCAGCGCGGAGACAGGGAGGGGAGAGACCCAGTACTTC

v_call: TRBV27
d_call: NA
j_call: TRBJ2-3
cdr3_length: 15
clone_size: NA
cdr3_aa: CASSSLEAPADTQYF
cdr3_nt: TGTGCCAGCAGTTCCCTAGAGGCGCCGGCAGATACGCAGTATTTT

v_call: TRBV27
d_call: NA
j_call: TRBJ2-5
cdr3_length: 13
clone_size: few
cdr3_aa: CASTPPSQETQYF
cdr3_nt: TGTGCCAGCACTCCCCCAAGCCAAGAGACCCAGTACTTC

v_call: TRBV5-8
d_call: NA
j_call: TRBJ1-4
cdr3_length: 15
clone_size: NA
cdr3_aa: CASSLEAGDGEKLFF
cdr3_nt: TGTGCCAGCAGCTTGGAAGCTGGGGACGGTGAAAAACTGTTTTTT

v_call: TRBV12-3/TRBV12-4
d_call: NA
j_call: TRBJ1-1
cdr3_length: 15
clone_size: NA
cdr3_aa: CASTDWGTGNTEAFF
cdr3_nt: TGTGCCAGCACCGATTGGGGGACGGGGAACACTGAAGCTTTCTTT

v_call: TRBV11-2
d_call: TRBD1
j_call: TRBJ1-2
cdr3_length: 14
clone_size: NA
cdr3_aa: CASSFRTGFDGYTF
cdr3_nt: TGTGCCAGCAGCTTTCGGACAGGGTTTGATGGCTACACCTTC

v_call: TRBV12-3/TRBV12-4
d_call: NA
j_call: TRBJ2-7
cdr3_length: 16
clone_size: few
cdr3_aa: CASTRGEAEDLFEQYF
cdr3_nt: TGTGCCAGCACCCGAGGTGAGGCGGAGGACCTGTTCGAGCAGTACTTC

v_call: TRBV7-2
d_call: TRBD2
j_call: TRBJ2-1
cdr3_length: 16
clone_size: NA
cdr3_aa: CASSHGRETPGNEQFF
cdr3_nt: TGTGCCAGCAGCCACGGGAGGGAGACCCCTGGCAATGAGCAGTTCTTC

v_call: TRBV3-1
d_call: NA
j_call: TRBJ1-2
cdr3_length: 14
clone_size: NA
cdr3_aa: CASSPLFRGYGYTF
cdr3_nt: TGTGCCAGCAGCCCCCTTTTCCGGGGGTATGGCTACACCTTC

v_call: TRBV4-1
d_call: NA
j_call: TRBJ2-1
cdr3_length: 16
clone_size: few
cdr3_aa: CASSQDSEMVSNEQFF
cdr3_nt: TGCGCCAGCAGCCAAGATTCGGAGATGGTGAGCAATGAGCAGTTCTTC

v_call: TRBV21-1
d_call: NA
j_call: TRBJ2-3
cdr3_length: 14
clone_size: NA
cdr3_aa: CASSKTADTDTQYF
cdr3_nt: TGTGCCAGCAGCAAAACGGCCGACACAGATACGCAGTATTTT

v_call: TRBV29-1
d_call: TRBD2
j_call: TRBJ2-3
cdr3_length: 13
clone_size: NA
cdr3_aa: CSACPGGTDTQYF
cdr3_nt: TGCAGCGCTTGCCCGGGGGGAACAGATACGCAGTATTTT

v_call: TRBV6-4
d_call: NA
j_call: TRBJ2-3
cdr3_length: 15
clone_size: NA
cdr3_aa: CASSEYYPRTHTQYF
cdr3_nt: TGTGCCAGCAGTGAGTACTACCCGAGGACCCATACGCAGTATTTT

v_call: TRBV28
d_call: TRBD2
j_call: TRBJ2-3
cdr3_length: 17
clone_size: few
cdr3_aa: CASSLTGTSGFTDTQYF
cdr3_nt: TGTGCCAGCAGTTTAACCGGGACTAGCGGGTTCACAGATACGCAGTATTTT

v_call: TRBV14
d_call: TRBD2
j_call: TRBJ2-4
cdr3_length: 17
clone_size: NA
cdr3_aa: CASSQRTPSGSRNIQYF
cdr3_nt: TGTGCCAGCAGCCAACGGACCCCTAGCGGTTCTAGGAACATTCAGTACTTC

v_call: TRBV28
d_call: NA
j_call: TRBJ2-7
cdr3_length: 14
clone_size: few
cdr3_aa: CAATPPGTSYEQYF
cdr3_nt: TGTGCCGCCACTCCCCCCGGGACCTCCTACGAGCAGTACTTC

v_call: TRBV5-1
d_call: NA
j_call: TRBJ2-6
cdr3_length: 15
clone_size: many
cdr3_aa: CASSFSGSGANVLTF
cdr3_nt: TGCGCCAGCAGCTTCTCTGGGTCTGGGGCCAACGTCCTGACTTTC

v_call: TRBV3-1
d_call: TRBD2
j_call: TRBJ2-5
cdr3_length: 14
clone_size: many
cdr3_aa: CASSLAGVWETQYF
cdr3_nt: TGTGCCAGCAGCCTAGCGGGAGTCTGGGAGACCCAGTACTTC

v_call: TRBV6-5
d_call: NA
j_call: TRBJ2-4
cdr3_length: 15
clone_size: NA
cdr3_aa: CASSHPNPGRNIQYF
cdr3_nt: TGTGCCAGCAGCCACCCAAATCCGGGTCGAAACATTCAGTACTTC

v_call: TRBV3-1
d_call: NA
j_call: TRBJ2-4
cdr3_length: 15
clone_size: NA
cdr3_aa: CASSQDQGSWNIQYF
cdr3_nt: TGTGCCAGCAGCCAAGATCAGGGGTCGTGGAACATTCAGTACTTC

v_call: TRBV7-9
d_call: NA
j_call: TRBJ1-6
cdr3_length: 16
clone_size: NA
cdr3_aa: CASSLAGLSENSPLHF
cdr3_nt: TGTGCCAGCAGCTTAGCCGGTCTGTCAGAGAATTCACCCCTCCACTTT

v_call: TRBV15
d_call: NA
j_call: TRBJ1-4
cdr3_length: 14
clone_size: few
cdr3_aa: CATSRDRRGEKLFF
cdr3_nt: TGTGCCACCAGCAGAGATCGCAGAGGGGAAAAACTGTTTTTT

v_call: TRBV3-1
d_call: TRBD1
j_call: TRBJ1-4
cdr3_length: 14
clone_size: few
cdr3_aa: CASSHDRAQKKLFF
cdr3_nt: TGTGCCAGCAGCCACGACAGGGCGCAGAAAAAACTGTTTTTT

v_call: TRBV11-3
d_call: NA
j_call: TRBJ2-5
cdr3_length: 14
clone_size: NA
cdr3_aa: CASSLYRAEETQYF
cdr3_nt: TGTGCCAGCAGCTTATATCGGGCCGAAGAGACCCAGTACTTC

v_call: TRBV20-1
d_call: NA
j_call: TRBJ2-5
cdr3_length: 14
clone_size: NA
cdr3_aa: CSASDRLAWETQYF
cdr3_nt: TGCAGTGCTAGCGATCGCCTAGCTTGGGAGACCCAGTACTTC

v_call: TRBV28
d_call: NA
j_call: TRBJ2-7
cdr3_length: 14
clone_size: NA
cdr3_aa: CASSRGIIPYEQYF
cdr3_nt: TGTGCCAGCAGTCGGGGAATTATCCCCTACGAGCAGTACTTC

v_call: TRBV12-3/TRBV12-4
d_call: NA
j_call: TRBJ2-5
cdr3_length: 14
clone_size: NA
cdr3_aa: CASSSCGGGETQYF
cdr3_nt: TGTGCCAGCAGTTCTTGCGGGGGCGGGGAGACCCAGTACTTC

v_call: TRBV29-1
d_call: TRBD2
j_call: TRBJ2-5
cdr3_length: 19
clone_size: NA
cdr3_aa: CSVEKRRRVAGGRKETQYF
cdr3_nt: TGCAGCGTTGAAAAAAGGCGTCGCGTAGCGGGGGGAAGAAAAGAGACCCAGTACTTC

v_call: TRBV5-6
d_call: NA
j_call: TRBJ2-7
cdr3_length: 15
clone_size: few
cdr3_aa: CASSSGFQDSYEQYF
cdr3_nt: TGTGCCAGCAGCTCAGGGTTTCAAGACTCCTACGAGCAGTACTTC

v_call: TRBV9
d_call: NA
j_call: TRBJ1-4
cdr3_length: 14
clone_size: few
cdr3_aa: CASSDQDTDEKLFF
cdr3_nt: TGTGCCAGCAGCGACCAGGACACCGATGAAAAACTGTTTTTT